One and the same sample provided the 13 T cell receptor beta chains below, sequenced in a study of blood T cell repertoires in COVID-19. The table came from immunoSEQ multiplex PCR; TCRdb's copy has only in-frame clones and leaves some out. The sample lists about 51,000 clones, approximately 90% occurring once. Sequenced sample: peripheral blood. These receptors were obtained from a man in his fifties with acute or convalescent COVID-19.

The chain recombines TRBV5-1 with TRBJ1-4, with a possible D match to TRBD1 (5 bases). The CDR3 length is 14 residues. The germline V gene encodes CDR1 SGHRS and CDR2 YFSETQ. Trimming took off 7 bases at V and 2 bases at J, with 12 bases between the two ends. CDR3 protein: CASDQGGTNEKLFF. The CDR3 DNA reads TGCGCCAGCGATCAGGGCGGCACTAATGAAAAACTGTTTTTT.

This clone came up once. The V call is TRBV24-1, the J call TRBJ2-3; 7 bases map to TRBD1. With V trimmed by 7 bases and J by 6 bases, 12 bases remained unmatched. Germline V gene sequence: CDR1 KGHDR, CDR2 SFDVKD. The CDR3 is 15 residues long. As DNA, the CDR3 is TGTGCCACCAGCAGTGAAGGGGGCCGTTATGATACGCAGTATTTT. Translation: CATSSEGGRYDTQYF.

The chain combines TRBV18 with TRBJ1-6, with D possibly TRBD1 on 6 matching bases. Germline V gene data show CDR1 as KGHSH and CDR2 as LQKENI. This CDR3 region has 14 residues. Trimming took 6 bases from V and 7 from J, leaving 13 bases between them. CDR3 sequence: CASSLDSVNSPLHF. The CDR3 nucleotides read TGTGCCAGCTCCCTGGACAGCGTCAATTCACCCCTCCACTTT. Filled out from reference TRBV18 and TRBJ1-6, the complete variable domain reads NAGVMQNPRHLVRRRGQEARLRCSPMKGHSHVYWYRQLPEEGLKFMVYLQKENIIDESGMPKERFSAEFPKEGPSILRIQQVVRGDSAAYFCASSLDSVNSPLHFGNGTRLTVT.

The gene calls are TRBV7-3 and TRBJ2-3, with D hard to call. This CDR3 contains 12 residues. Trimming took 2 bases from V and 10 from J, leaving 10 bases between them. CDR1 and CDR2 (germline): SGHTA, FQGTGA. CDR3 residues: CASSLGLLPQYF. Written as DNA, the CDR3 is TGTGCCAGCAGCTTAGGGCTCCTCCCGCAGTATTTT. Filled out from reference TRBV7-3 and TRBJ2-3, the complete variable domain reads GAGVSQTPSNKVTEKGKYVELRCDPISGHTALYWYRQSLGQGPEFLIYFQGTGAADDSGLPNDRFFAVRPEGSVSTLKIQRTERGDSAVYLCASSLGLLPQYFGPGTRLTVL.

J is TRBJ1-2 and V is TRBV7-9, with D possibly being TRBD1 (6 bases). The CDR3 spans 16 residues. Trimming pared 1 base from V and 1 base from J, leaving 13 bases between. Germline V gene data show CDR1 as SEHNR and CDR2 as FQNEAQ (reference sequence). The CDR3 DNA reads as TGTGCCAGCAGCTTAGAGGGTCAGGGGTATAACTATGGCTACACCTTC. This translates into CASSLEGQGYNYGYTF.

V gene TRBV3-1 (or the pseudogene TRBV3-2) combines with J gene TRBJ1-1, with D uncertain. Germline assignment: CDR1 LGHDT and CDR2 YNNKEL (reference sequence). V was trimmed by 1 base and J by 6 bases, leaving 12 bases between them. The CDR3 runs to 14 residues. The CDR3 DNA sequence: TGTGCCAGCAGCCAAGGTCCTAATAGCGCTGAAGCTTTCTTT. Its protein is CASSQGPNSAEAFF.

In this sample, this clone turned up once. The CDR3 DNA reads TGTGCCATTTCTAGCGGGGGCGACTACAATGAGCAGTTCTTC. This gives the protein CAISSGGDYNEQFF. The rearrangement links TRBV24-1 to TRBJ2-1; 10 bases match TRBD2. The CDR3 totals 14 residues. Germline values: CDR1 KGHDR, CDR2 SFDVKD. The V segment lost 11 bases and the J segment 3 bases; nucleotides outside the gene matches: 6.

The V call is TRBV7-6, the J call TRBJ1-3, with D perhaps TRBD1 (5 bases). CDR1 and CDR2 (germline): SGHVS, FNYEAQ. This CDR3 is built from 16 residues. V was clipped by 5 bases and J by 0 bases, with 14 bases between them. CDR3 protein: CASSRGKGDSGNTIYF. The CDR3, as DNA: TGTGCCAGCAGCCGGGGGAAAGGGGACTCTGGAAACACCATATATTTT.

V is TRBV2 and J is TRBJ2-1; the match to TRBD1 covers 8 bases. The CDR3 has 15 residues. Trimming removed 5 bases from V and 9 bases from J; junction bases left unmatched: 12. CDR1 and CDR2 from the germline V gene are SNHLY and FYNNEI. The CDR3 region is CASSTQGGSGTEQFF. CDR3 coding DNA: TGTGCCAGCAGTACACAGGGGGGAAGTGGGACTGAGCAGTTCTTC.

Here the CDR3 reads CASSKWGPDEQFF. The CDR3 DNA follows: TGTGCCAGCAGTAAGTGGGGCCCGGATGAGCAGTTCTTC. The rearrangement uses TRBV6-5 and TRBJ2-1, with D perhaps TRBD1 (5 bases). This CDR3 contains 13 residues. Trimming removed 5 bases from V and 8 bases from J, with 13 bases in between. Germline V CDR1 and CDR2: MNHEY, SVGAGI.

This chain connects TRBV19 to TRBJ1-5; 7 nucleotides align to TRBD1. This CDR3 contains 16 residues. Germline assignment: CDR1 LNHDA and CDR2 SQIVND (reference sequence). Germline trimming cut 2 bases from V and 2 bases from J; bases unmatched to any gene: 6. CDR3 amino acids: CASSIRGGSGNQPQHF. The CDR3 DNA reads TGTGCCAGTAGTATACGAGGGGGCTCGGGCAATCAGCCCCAGCATTTT.

This clone occurred a few times. The identical CDR3 is also encoded by other nucleotide sequences in the sample. The chain employs TRBV30 and TRBJ1-3, with D perhaps TRBD1 (5 bases). CDR3 size: 15 residues. V was pared by 2 bases and J by 4 bases, with 15 bases between. The germline gives CDR1 GTSNPN, CDR2 SVGIG (reference sequence). The CDR3 protein is CAWSRDSGSGNTIYF. As DNA, the CDR3 is TGTGCCTGGAGTCGAGACAGCGGGTCAGGAAACACCATATATTTT.

The rearrangement links TRBV19 to TRBJ1-2; the match to TRBD1 covers 7 bases. J gave up 0 bases and V 6 bases, and 4 bases lay outside the gene matches. CDR1 LNHDA and CDR2 SQIVND come from the germline V gene (reference sequence). This CDR3 spans 14 amino acids. CDR3 region: CASRTGQANYGYTF. Written as DNA, the CDR3 is TGTGCCAGTAGGACAGGGCAAGCTAACTATGGCTACACCTTC.